This TCR beta chain originates from a study of vaccination and CD4 T cells after COVID-19. This clonotype is a singleton in its sample. The CDR3 spans 19 residues. V was cut by 8 bases and J by 2 bases, with 30 bases left in between. MiXCR, run by TCRdb on the PCR reads, gives a single entry per CDR3 protein. The sample lists some 20,000 distinct CDR3 sequences; about 60% were seen once. Material: CD4+ T cells from blood, obtained before SARS-CoV-2 vaccination. The rearrangement links TRBV12-3 or TRBV12-4 to TRBJ2-5; D might be TRBD2 (6 bases). The sequence was collected from a human donor who had recovered from COVID-19. CDR3 loop: CASHKGTGKNLGNQETQYF. CDR3 DNA sequence: TGTGCCAGCCATAAGGGGACTGGAAAAAACCTGGGGAATCAAGAGACCCAGTACTTC.